The T cell receptor (beta chain) under discussion was sequenced for a study of OX40 agonist ivuxolimab in advanced cancers. Overall study: Dose-escalation patients suffered from hepatocellular carcinoma, melanoma, renal cell or head and neck cancer. Study results and limitations: Expanded clones were, on average, more numerous in CD8+ T cells than in CD4+.

The CDR3 is made up of 16 amino acids. Germline trimming cut 1 base from V and 10 bases from J; bases unmatched to any gene: 11. Germline V lookup: CDR1 SGHNT, CDR2 YENEEA. A remark on this clone: Its antigen is still unknown.

Here immunoSEQ multiplex PCR was the method, and the copy in TCRdb shows in-frame clones only, minus some. The profile shows just over 60,000 clones, roughly nine tenths of them singletons. The chain has TRBV11-3 and TRBJ2-1, with 9 bases lining up with TRBD2. The receptor was isolated from an adult with an advanced solid tumor such as melanoma, head and neck, liver or kidney cancer. The sequencing used CD4+ or CD8+ T cells sorted from blood, collected in a trial of the OX40 agonist ivuxolimab. This CDR3 reads CASSLGTPGLAAEQFF. The CDR3 DNA reads as TGTGCCAGCAGCTTAGGAACTCCGGGACTAGCTGCCGAGCAGTTCTTC.